Below are 18 T cell receptor beta chains sequenced from a single sample in a study of identical twins (dated by TCRdb to between 2015 and 2016). Libraries came from 5' RACE. Sequenced using an Illumina HiSeq 2000. Clones were called with MiXCR by TCRdb after fastp trimmed the public reads at Q25, and only in-frame beta chains were retained. Identical CDR3 protein sequences are pooled into one entry, listed with their most common genes and DNA. Within this sample are around 680,000 distinct CDR3 sequences, with approximately 9% of them counted one time only. The top ten hold around 0.98% of the sample. This sample also belongs to another study, concerning yellow fever vaccine responses in identical twins.

The sample taken for sequencing was PBMCs. Source of these receptors: a woman younger than 35 in good health.

The rearrangement joins TRBV6-1 to TRBJ2-7; 10 positions agree with TRBD1. The V gene's germline CDR1 is MNHNS and CDR2 SASEGT. Trimming at V came to 5 bases and at J to 5 bases, leaving 18 bases not matched to a gene. This CDR3 spans 18 amino acids. CDR3 region: CASSRAAQEGQGFNEQYF. The CDR3 DNA reads as TGTGCCAGCAGTCGAGCGGCCCAGGAGGGACAGGGGTTCAACGAGCAGTACTTC.

This clonotype was observed at least ten times. One junction end disagrees with the germline gene, perhaps due to a read error. The chain employs TRBV7-7 and TRBJ2-3; D unclear. Looked up from germline, CDR1 is SSHAT and CDR2 is FNYEAQ (reference sequence). The CDR3 runs 17 residues. The chain's CDR3 is CASSLAPGPRGTDTQYF. The DNA of the CDR3 is TGTGCTAGCAGCTTAGCCCCGGGCCCCCGAGGCACAGATACGCAGTATTTT. Full variable domain (rest looked up from reference TRBV7-7 and TRBJ2-3): GAGVSQSPRYKVTKRGQDVTLRCDPISSHATLYWYQQALGQGPEFLTYFNYEAQPDKSGLPSDRFSAERPEGSISTLTIQRTEQRDSAMYRCASSLAPGPRGTDTQYFGPGTRLTVL.

This clonotype was seen many times. J is TRBJ2-4 and V is TRBV4-3, with D perhaps TRBD2 (5 bases). This CDR3 has 19 amino acids. Looked up from germline, CDR1 is LGHNA and CDR2 is YSLEER. Trimming took 0 bases from V and 0 from J, leaving 18 bases between them. In nucleotides, the CDR3 is TGCGCCAGCAGCCAAGATGTTAGGACCGTAAGCGGAGCCAAAAACATTCAGTACTTC. Protein sequence: CASSQDVRTVSGAKNIQYF.

The chain recombines TRBV15 with TRBJ2-1, with 7 bases lining up with TRBD2. Trimming took 4 bases from V and 2 from J; bases not matched to a gene: 2. CDR1 is LNHNV and CDR2 is YYDKDF in the germline V gene (reference sequence). There are 14 residues in the CDR3. This CDR3 is CATSKRGAYNEQFF. The CDR3 DNA reads as TGTGCCACCAGCAAGCGGGGAGCCTACAATGAGCAGTTCTTC.

The chain carries TRBV6-2 or TRBV6-3 and TRBJ2-3, with TRBD1 identical over 8 bases. CDR1 is MNHEY and CDR2 is SVGEGT in the germline V gene. Trimming removed 5 bases from V and 3 bases from J; junction bases left unmatched: 16. The CDR3 spans 18 residues. The DNA for the CDR3 is TGTGCCAGCAGTCCCTCCCGGGGTGCAGGGGGCTTGACAGATACGCAGTATTTT. It encodes CASSPSRGAGGLTDTQYF.

This clonotype was found a few times. This chain joins TRBV5-8 and TRBJ1-2, with TRBD1 identical over 7 bases. V was pared by 2 bases and J by 6 bases, with 7 bases of the junction left unmatched. The length of the CDR3 is 14 residues. Germline V gives CDR1 SGHTS, CDR2 YDEGEE. The CDR3, as DNA: TGTGCCAGCAGCTTTAAGGACAGGAATAATGGCTACACCTTC. This sequence encodes CASSFKDRNNGYTF.

This clonotype has at least ten counts. This chain connects TRBV5-1 to TRBJ2-4, with D perhaps being TRBD1 or TRBD2 (5 bases each). Germline CDR1 SGHRS, CDR2 YFSETQ. V shed 0 bases and J shed 10 bases, with 11 bases lying between them. The CDR3 length is 13 residues. CDR3 bases: TGCGCCAGCAGCTTGGTCGGGGCCTCTATTCAGTACTTC. It yields the protein CASSLVGASIQYF.

This clonotype was detected only a few times. This chain links TRBV3-1 with TRBJ2-7; D unresolved. From germline, CDR1 is LGHDT and CDR2 YNNKEL (reference sequence). The V end was cut by 0 bases, the J end by 4 bases, with 10 bases between. The CDR3 runs 14 residues. The CDR3 DNA sequence: TGTGCCAGCAGCCAAGATCCAGGATTGTACGAGCAGTACTTC. Translating gives CASSQDPGLYEQYF.

The CDR3 nucleotides are TGTGCCAGCAGCTTGTTTACGGAGTACCAAGAGACCCAGTACTTC. This gives the protein CASSLFTEYQETQYF. This chain uses TRBV5-6 with TRBJ2-5; no clear D gene. Trimming took off 1 base at V and 0 bases at J, with 10 bases between the two ends. The CDR3 contains 15 residues. Germline V gene data show CDR1 as SGHDT and CDR2 as YYEEEE.

The genes are TRBV4-2 and TRBJ2-2, with unresolved D. The V gene lost 0 bases and the J gene lost 7 bases, with 9 bases spanning the gap. In germline, CDR1 is LGHNA, CDR2 YNFKEQ. This CDR3 is 14 amino acids long. CDR3 sequence reads: CASSQDLRFGELFF. As DNA, the CDR3 is TGTGCCAGCAGCCAAGATCTAAGGTTCGGGGAGCTGTTTTTT.

In its sample, this clonotype was seen a few times. This rearrangement joins TRBV28 to TRBJ2-7, with 8 bases aligning to TRBD1. The CDR3 contains 19 residues. Germline V gene sequence: CDR1 MDHEN, CDR2 SYDVKM. V lost 6 bases and J lost 0; bases outside the gene matches: 19. CDR3 sequence reads: CASRDRAGGLNLYSYEQYF. CDR3 DNA sequence: TGTGCCAGCAGGGACAGGGCAGGAGGGCTAAACCTATACTCCTACGAGCAGTACTTC.

This chain uses TRBV30 with TRBJ2-5, with 12 bases identical to TRBD2. CDR1 is GTSNPN and CDR2 is SVGIG in the germline V gene (reference sequence). This CDR3 is built from 15 residues. Trimming took 1 base from V and 2 from J; bases not matched to a gene: 2. The CDR3 sequence: CAWSAGLAGQETQYF. CDR3 in DNA: TGTGCCTGGAGTGCCGGACTAGCGGGACAAGAGACCCAGTACTTC.

The table lists this clonotype with a few counts. The genes are TRBV12-3 or TRBV12-4 and TRBJ1-2, with 7 bases aligning to TRBD1. The CDR3 sequence is 15 residues long. V was clipped by 6 bases and J by 6 bases; unmatched bases: 13. The CDR3 here is CASRPQGVGTHGYTF. The DNA for the CDR3 is TGTGCCAGCAGACCTCAGGGGGTTGGGACTCATGGCTACACCTTC.

The gene calls are TRBV14 and TRBJ1-3, with TRBD1 matching 8 bases. This CDR3 is 16 amino acids long. CDR1 SGHDN and CDR2 FVKESK come from the germline V gene. The ends lost 0 bases at V and 4 bases at J; junction bases unmatched: 5. CDR3 in DNA: TGTGCCAGCAGCCAAGACCGACAGGGGTTGGGAAACACCATATATTTT. This gives the protein CASSQDRQGLGNTIYF.

The V gene is TRBV28, the J gene TRBJ2-7, with D possibly matching TRBD2 (7 bases). Germline CDR1 reads MDHEN; CDR2 reads SYDVKM. Trimming took 4 bases from V and 4 from J, leaving 23 bases between them. This CDR3 has 17 residues. This CDR3 is CASSSTSGEGRSYEQYF. DNA for the CDR3: TGTGCCAGCAGTTCCACCTCAGGGGAGGGCCGAAGTTACGAGCAGTACTTC.

This clonotype occurred many times. This chain joins TRBV6-1 and TRBJ2-7; D perhaps matches TRBD2 (6 bases). This CDR3 is built from 15 residues. Germline V gives CDR1 MNHNS, CDR2 SASEGT. V gave up 7 bases and J gave up 3 bases, with 19 bases separating them. The CDR3 protein is CASIPPGDIFYEQYF. CDR3 bases: TGTGCCAGCATCCCCCCGGGGGATATCTTCTACGAGCAGTACTTC.

The chain joins TRBV20-1 to TRBJ1-2, with D hard to call. Germline-derived CDR1 and CDR2 are DFQATT and SNEGSKA (reference sequence). V lost 3 bases and J lost 6, with 8 bases in between. CDR3 length: 11 residues. The DNA of the CDR3 is TGCAGTGCTAGTTTGGTAGATGGCTACACCTTC. Amino acid sequence: CSASLVDGYTF.

A few counts support this clonotype. The chain recombines TRBV28 with TRBJ2-5, with D unclear. Trimming removed 2 bases from V and 0 bases from J, with 7 bases in between. Germline V CDR1 and CDR2: MDHEN, SYDVKM. CDR3 length: 14 residues. This CDR3 is CASSLRLYQETQYF. The CDR3 DNA reads TGTGCCAGCAGTTTAAGGCTGTACCAAGAGACCCAGTACTTC. Full variable domain (rest looked up from reference TRBV28 and TRBJ2-5): DVKVTQSSRYLVKRTGEKVFLECVQDMDHENMFWYRQDPGLGLRLIYFSYDVKMKEKGDIPEGYSVSREKKERFSLILESASTNQTSMYLCASSLRLYQETQYFGPGTRLLVL.